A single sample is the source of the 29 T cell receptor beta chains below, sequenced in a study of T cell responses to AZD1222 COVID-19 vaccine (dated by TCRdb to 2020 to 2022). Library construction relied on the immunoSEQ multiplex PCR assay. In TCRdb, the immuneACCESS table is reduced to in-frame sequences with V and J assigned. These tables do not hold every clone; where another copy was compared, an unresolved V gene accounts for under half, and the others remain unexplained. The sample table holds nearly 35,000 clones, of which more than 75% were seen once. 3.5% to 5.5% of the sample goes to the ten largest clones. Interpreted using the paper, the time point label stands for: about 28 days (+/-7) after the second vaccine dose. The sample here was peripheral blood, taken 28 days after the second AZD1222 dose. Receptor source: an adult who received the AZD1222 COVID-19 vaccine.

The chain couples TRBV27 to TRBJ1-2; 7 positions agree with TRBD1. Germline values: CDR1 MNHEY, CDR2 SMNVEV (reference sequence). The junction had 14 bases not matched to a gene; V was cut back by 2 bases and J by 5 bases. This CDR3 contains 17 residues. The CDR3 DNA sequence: TGTGCCAGCAGTTTAAGTGGGACAGTCGCACATGCTTATGGCTACACCTTC. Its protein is CASSLSGTVAHAYGYTF.

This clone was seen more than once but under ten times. CDR3 sequence reads: CASSLRAVGGAGELFF. DNA for the CDR3: TGTGCCAGCAGCCTCCGAGCGGTCGGGGGAGCCGGGGAGCTGTTTTTT. The gene calls are TRBV7-2 and TRBJ2-2; D perhaps matches TRBD2 (6 bases). The germline gives CDR1 SGHTA, CDR2 FQGNSA. The germline V and J ends were trimmed by 5 bases and 6 bases, with 19 bases remaining between them. There are 16 residues in the CDR3.

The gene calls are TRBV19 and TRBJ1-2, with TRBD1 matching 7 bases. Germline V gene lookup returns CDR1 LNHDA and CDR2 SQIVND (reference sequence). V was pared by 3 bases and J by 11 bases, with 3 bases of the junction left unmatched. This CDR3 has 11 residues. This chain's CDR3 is CASSMTGPYTF. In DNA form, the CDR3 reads TGTGCCAGTAGTATGACAGGGCCTTACACCTTC.

For the CDR3, the DNA is TGTGCCAGCAGCCAAGGGGCAAGGCCCTATAACGGCTACACCTTC. The encoded protein is CASSQGARPYNGYTF. The V gene is TRBV3-1 (or the pseudogene TRBV3-2), the J gene TRBJ1-2; no clear D. CDR1 and CDR2 from the germline V gene are LGHDT and YNNKEL (reference sequence). Trimming took off 1 base at V and 8 bases at J, with 17 bases between the two ends. The CDR3 runs to 15 residues.

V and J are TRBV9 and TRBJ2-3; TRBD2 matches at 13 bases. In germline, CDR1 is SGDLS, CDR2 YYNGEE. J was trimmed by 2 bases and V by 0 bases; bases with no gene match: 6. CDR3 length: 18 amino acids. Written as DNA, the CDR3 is TGTGCCAGCAGCGTAGCTACTAGCGGGGGGGGAACCACAGATACGCAGTATTTT. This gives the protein CASSVATSGGGTTDTQYF.

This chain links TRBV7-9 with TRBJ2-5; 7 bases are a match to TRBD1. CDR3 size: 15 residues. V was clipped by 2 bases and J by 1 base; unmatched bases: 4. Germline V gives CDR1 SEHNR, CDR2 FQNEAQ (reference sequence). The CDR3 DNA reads TGTGCCAGCAGCTTAACAGGGGCGGGCCAAGAGACCCAGTACTTC. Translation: CASSLTGAGQETQYF. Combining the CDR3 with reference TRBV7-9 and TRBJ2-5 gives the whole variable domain DTGVSQNPRHKITKRGQNVTFRCDPISEHNRLYWYRQTLGQGPEFLTYFQNEAQLEKSRLLSDRFSAERPKGSFSTLEIQRTEQGDSAMYLCASSLTGAGQETQYFGPGTRLLVL.

The CDR3 reads CASSFYQGVYPQHF. The CDR3, as DNA: TGTGCCAGCAGCTTTTATCAGGGGGTATACCCCCAGCATTTT. The genes are TRBV5-5 and TRBJ1-5; 7 bases are shared with TRBD1. Trimming took 2 bases from V and 10 from J; bases not matched to a gene: 9. CDR3 length equals 14 residues. Germline V gives CDR1 SGHKS, CDR2 YYEKEE (reference sequence).

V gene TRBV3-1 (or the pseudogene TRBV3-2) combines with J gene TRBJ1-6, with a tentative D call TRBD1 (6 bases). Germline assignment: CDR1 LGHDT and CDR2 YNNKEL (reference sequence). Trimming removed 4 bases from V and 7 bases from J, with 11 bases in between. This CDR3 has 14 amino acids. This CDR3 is CASSRGHLNSPLHF. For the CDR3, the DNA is TGTGCCAGCAGCCGGGGACATCTGAATTCACCCCTCCACTTT.

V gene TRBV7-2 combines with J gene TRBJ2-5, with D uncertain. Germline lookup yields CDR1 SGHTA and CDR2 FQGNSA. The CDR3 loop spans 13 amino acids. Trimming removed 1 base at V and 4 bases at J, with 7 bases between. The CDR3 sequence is CASSLVVGETQYF. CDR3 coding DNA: TGTGCCAGCAGCTTAGTTGTAGGAGAGACCCAGTACTTC.

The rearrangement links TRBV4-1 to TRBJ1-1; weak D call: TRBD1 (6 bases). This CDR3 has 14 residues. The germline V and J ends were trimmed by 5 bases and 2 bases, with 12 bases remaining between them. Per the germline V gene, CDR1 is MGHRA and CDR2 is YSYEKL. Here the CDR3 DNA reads TGCGCCAGCAGCACCGACAGGATTAACACTGAAGCTTTCTTT. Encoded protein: CASSTDRINTEAFF.

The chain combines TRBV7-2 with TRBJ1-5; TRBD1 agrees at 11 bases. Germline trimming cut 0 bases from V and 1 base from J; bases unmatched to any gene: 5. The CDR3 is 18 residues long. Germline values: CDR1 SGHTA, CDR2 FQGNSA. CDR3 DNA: TGTGCCAGCAGCTTAGCCGGGACAGGGGGAGCAAGCAATCAGCCCCAGCATTTT. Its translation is CASSLAGTGGASNQPQHF.

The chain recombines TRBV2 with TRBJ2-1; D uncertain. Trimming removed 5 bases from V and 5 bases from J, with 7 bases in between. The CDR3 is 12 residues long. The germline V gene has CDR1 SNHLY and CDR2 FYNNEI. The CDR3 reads CASSTLHNEQFF. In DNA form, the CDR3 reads TGTGCCAGCAGTACCCTTCACAATGAGCAGTTCTTC.

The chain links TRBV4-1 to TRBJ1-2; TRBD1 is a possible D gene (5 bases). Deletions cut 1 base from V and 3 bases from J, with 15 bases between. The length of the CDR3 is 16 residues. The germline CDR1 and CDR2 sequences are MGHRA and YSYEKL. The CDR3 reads CASSQARATHDYGYTF. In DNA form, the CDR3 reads TGCGCCAGCAGCCAAGCCAGGGCCACCCACGACTATGGCTACACCTTC.

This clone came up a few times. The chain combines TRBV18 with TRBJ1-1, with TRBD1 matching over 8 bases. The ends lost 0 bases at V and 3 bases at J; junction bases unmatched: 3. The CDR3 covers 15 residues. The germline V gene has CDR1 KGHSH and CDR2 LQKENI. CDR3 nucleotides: TGTGCCAGCTCACCACCCGCCAGGGGGCACACTGAAGCTTTCTTT. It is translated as CASSPPARGHTEAFF.

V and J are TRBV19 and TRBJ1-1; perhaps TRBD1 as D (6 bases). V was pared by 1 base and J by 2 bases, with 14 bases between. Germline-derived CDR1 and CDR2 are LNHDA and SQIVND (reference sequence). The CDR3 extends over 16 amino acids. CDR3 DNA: TGTGCCAGTAGTATAGGCGGGGACAATAGTAACACTGAAGCTTTCTTT. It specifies CASSIGGDNSNTEAFF.

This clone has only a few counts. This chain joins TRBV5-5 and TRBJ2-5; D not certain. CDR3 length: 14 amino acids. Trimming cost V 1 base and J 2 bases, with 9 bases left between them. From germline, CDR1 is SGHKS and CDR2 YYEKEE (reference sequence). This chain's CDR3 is CASSLFRGQETQYF. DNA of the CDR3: TGTGCCAGCAGCTTGTTTCGCGGACAAGAGACCCAGTACTTC.

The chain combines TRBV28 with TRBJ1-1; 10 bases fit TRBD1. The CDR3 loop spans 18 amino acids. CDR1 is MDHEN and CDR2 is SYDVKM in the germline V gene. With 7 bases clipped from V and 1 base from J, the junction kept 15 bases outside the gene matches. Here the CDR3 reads CASTPRRDRGLRNTEAFF. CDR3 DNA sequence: TGTGCCAGCACCCCCCGGAGAGACAGGGGGCTGAGGAACACTGAAGCTTTCTTT.

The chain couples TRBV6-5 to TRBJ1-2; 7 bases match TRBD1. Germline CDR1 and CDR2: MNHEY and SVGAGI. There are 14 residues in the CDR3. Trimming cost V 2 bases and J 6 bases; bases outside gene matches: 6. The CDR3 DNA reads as TGTGCCAGCAGTTACAGGGGGCAGAATGATGGCTACACCTTC. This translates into CASSYRGQNDGYTF.

In nucleotides, the CDR3 is TGTGCCAGCAGCTCCCGACGGTTCTCTGGAAACACCATATATTTT. It translates to CASSSRRFSGNTIYF. The V gene is TRBV5-6, the J gene TRBJ1-3, with D uncertain. The CDR3 is made up of 15 amino acids. The V gene's germline CDR1 is SGHDT and CDR2 YYEEEE. V was shortened by 3 bases and J by 0 bases, with 10 bases between the two germline ends.

The CDR3, as DNA: TGTGCCAGCGGACAGGGGGCAAATCAGCCCCAGCATTTT. Protein product: CASGQGANQPQHF. V gene TRBV28 combines with J gene TRBJ1-5, with 11 bases matching TRBD1. From germline, CDR1 is MDHEN and CDR2 SYDVKM. J was trimmed by 4 bases and V by 8 bases; bases with no gene match: 1. This CDR3 has 13 residues.

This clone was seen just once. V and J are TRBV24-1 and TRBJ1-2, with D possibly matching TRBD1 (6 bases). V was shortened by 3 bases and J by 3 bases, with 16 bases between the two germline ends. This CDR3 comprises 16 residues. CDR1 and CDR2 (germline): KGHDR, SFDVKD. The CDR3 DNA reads TGTGCCACCAGTGATGATAAGGGCAGGGGAGACTATGGCTACACCTTC. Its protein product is CATSDDKGRGDYGYTF.

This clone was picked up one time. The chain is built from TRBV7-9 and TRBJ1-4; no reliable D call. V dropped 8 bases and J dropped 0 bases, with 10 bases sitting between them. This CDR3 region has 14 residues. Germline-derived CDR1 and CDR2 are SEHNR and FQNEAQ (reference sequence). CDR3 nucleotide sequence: TGTGCCAGCGCCCATCCTGCAACTAATGAAAAACTGTTTTTT. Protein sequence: CASAHPATNEKLFF.

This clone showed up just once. In DNA, the CDR3 is TGTGCCAGCAGACTACGAGTTATGAACACTGAAGCTTTCTTT. This gives the protein CASRLRVMNTEAFF. The chain joins TRBV27 to TRBJ1-1; D is ambiguous. V lost 6 bases, J lost 0 bases, and 11 bases lay in between. In germline, CDR1 is MNHEY, CDR2 SMNVEV (reference sequence). This CDR3 is 14 amino acids long.

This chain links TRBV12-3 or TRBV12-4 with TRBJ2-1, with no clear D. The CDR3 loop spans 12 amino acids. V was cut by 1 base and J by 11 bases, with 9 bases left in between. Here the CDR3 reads CASSLGDIKQFF. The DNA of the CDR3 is TGTGCCAGCAGTTTAGGGGATATTAAGCAGTTCTTC.

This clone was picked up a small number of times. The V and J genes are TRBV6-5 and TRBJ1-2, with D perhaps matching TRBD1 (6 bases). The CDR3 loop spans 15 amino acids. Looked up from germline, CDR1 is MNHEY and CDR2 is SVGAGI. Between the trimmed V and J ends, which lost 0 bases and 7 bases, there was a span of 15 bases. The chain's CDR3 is CASSYSGQGIGGYTF. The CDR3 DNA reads TGTGCCAGCAGTTACTCAGGGCAGGGGATAGGTGGCTACACCTTC.

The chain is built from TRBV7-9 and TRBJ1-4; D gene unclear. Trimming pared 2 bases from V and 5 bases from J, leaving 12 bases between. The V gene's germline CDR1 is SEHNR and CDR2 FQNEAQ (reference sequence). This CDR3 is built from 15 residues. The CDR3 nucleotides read TGTGCCAGCAGCTTACGAAAGACCGAAAATGAAAAACTGTTTTTT. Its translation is CASSLRKTENEKLFF.

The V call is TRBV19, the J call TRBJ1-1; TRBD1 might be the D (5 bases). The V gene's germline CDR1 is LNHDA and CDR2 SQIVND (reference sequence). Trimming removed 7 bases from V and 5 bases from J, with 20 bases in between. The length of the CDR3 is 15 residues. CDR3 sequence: CASTLTSGGWTEAFF. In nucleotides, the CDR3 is TGTGCCAGTACCTTGACCTCGGGGGGATGGACTGAAGCTTTCTTT.

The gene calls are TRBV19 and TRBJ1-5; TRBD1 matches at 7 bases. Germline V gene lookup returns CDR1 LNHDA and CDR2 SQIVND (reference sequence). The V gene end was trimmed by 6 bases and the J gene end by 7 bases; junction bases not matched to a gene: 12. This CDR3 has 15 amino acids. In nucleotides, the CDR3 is TGTGCCAGTAGAGTTCAACAGGGGCGTGGACAGCCCCAGCATTTT. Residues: CASRVQQGRGQPQHF.

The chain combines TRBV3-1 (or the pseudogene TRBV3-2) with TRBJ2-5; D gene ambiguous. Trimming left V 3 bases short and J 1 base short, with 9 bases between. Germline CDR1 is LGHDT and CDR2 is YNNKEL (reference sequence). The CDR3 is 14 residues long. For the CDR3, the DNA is TGTGCCAGCAGCCATCAACCGGGCCAAGAGACCCAGTACTTC. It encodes CASSHQPGQETQYF.